This TCR beta chain was sequenced during a study of untreated major depressive disorder. Study-level findings and limits: CD4+ T cells from depressed patients used TRBV05-01 (Vbeta 5.1) more often than controls.

Germline CDR1 and CDR2: SQVTM and ANQGSEA. V was cut by 3 bases and J by 9 bases, with 12 bases left in between. The CDR3 loop spans 12 amino acids. Worth noting for this clone: What it binds is not known.

TCRdb's copy holds only in-frame clones and misses some; the assay was immunoSEQ multiplex PCR. The sample includes some 27,000 clones, around 90% of them seen just once. The source of this sequence is a woman in her twenties or thirties with major depressive disorder. The chain carries TRBV29-1 and TRBJ2-1, with D perhaps being TRBD1 or TRBD2 (6 bases each). Sequencing was performed on CD4+ T cells from PBMCs. CDR3 amino acids: CSVDRGPGEQFF. CDR3 coding DNA: TGCAGCGTTGATCGGGGGCCCGGTGAGCAGTTCTTC.